This T cell receptor (beta chain) was recovered during a study of T cell clonality in common variable immunodeficiency. Many counts were recorded for this clone. What it binds is unknown. Read sequence stops 3 residues before the CDR3 end, and the germline J gene provides the missing end. Control and CVID samples contributed equal amounts of genomic DNA. Repertoires were generated with immunoSEQ multiplex PCR, while TCRdb's copy carries only in-frame clones and drops some. The specimen gives about 42,000 clones without singletons; the ten biggest hold less than 2.5%. The length of the CDR3 is 15 residues. The trim removed 1 base at V and 5 bases at J, leaving 6 bases unmatched. From germline, CDR1 is LNHDA and CDR2 SQIVND (reference sequence). Study conclusions and caveats: The cause of increased CVID clonality remains unclear without subpopulation sequencing. Repertoire-complication correlations in CVID were limited by patient heterogeneity. Fewer TCRbeta clones were shared among CVID subjects than controls.

The source is a person aged 18 to 75 in good health. Material for sequencing was peripheral blood mononuclear cells. This chain links TRBV19 with TRBJ2-7, with 9 bases that match TRBD1. The CDR3 reads CASSIVGTGLDEQYF. CDR3 DNA (partial): TGTGCCAGTAGTATAGTTGGGACAGGGTTGGACGAG.